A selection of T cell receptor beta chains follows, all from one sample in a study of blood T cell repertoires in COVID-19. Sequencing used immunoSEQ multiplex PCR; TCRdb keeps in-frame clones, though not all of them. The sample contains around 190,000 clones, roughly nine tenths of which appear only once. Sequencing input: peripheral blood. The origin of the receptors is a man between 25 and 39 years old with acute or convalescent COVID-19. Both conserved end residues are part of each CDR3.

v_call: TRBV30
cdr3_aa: CAWTLAAGANVLTF

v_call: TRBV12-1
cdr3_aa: CASSSTGFRGKLFF

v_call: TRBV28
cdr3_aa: CASSAGGGVNTEAFF

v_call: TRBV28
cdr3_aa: CASSKRQVNTEAFF

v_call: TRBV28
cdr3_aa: CASTSKPTGRHQPQHF

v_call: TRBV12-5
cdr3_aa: CASGLFMTSGEGWGEQYF

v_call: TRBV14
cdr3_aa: CASSQARGTSGSRVQYF

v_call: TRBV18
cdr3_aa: CASSPVPGQGVSSYNEQFF

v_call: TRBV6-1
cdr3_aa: CASSEAGQASFNGELFF

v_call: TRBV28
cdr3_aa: CASSPLWNTEAFF

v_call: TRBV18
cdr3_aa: CASSPTGGRSYEQYF

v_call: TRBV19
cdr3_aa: CASSQGPYQPQHF

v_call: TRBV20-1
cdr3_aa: CSASSGRSGGRGTQYF

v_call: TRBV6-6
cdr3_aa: CASSGGGFSQPQHF

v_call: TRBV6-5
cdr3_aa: CASRGGRSSGNTIYF

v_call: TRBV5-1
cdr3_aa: CASSFHLGRGNMNTEAFF

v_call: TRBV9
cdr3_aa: CASSVVRGPPNTGELFF

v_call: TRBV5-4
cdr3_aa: CASSTVLGRAPGELFF

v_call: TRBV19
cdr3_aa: CASSSTSGGDTQYF

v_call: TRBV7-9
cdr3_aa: CASSLVEIPGLAGPETQYF

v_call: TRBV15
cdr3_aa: CATSRAPDTEAFF

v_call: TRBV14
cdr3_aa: CASSQQGLSTDTQYF

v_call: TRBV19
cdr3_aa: CASRATQVSQETQYF

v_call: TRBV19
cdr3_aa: CASSGLGTRSGNTIYF

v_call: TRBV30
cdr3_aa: CAWRPLGNLNTEAFF

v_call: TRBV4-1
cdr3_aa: CASSQQGAIAYEQYF

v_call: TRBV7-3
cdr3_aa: CASSPFPNSPLHF

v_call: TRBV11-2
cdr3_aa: CASSRGQAPSENEKLFF

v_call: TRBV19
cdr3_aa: CASSISGSRNQPQHF

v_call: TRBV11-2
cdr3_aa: CASSFFKGSSNEQFF

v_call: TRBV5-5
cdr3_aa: CASSLEGQGNTIYF

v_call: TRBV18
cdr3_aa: CASSPSGWSTEAFF

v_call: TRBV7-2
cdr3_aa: CASSLATGRNSPLHF

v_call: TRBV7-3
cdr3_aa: CASSLQGTEHSPLHF

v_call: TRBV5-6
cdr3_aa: CASSLTVRQGGMNEQYF

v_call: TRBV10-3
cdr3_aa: CAISGPGQGFTEAFF

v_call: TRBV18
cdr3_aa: CASSPTGSPSYEQYF

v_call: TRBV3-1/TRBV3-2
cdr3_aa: CASSQGDRDYQETQYF

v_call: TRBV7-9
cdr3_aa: CASSPKTAGANVLTF

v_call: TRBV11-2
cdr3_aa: CASSLGTSGLHSGANVLTF

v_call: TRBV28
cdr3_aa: CASRGVSILGYAQYF

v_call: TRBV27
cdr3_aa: CASSFGGDTEAFF

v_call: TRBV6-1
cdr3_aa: CASSDRGDSDSPLHF

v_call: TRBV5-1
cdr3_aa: CASSSQETQYF

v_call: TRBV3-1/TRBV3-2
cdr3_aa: CASSRQVADGYTF

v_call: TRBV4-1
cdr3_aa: CASSQVRGEKLFF

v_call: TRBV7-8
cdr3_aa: CASSLESGRAEAFF

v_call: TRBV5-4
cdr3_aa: CASSLPGTGLDTIYF

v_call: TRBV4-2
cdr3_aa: CASSQGASYNSPLHF